Shown below are 5 T cell receptor beta chains from a single sample sequenced in a study of brain T cells in children with intractable seizures. Time point in this sample: blood from clinic visit 5 months post-surgery; TSC patient then seizure free. Sequenced by immunoSEQ multiplex PCR; TCRdb stores in-frame clones only, minus some. The sample has under 400,000 clones; over 90% are singletons. The starting material was peripheral blood, obtained roughly 5 months after surgery. These receptors were collected from a boy younger than two with tuberous sclerosis and intractable seizures.

V usage is TRBV3-1 (or the pseudogene TRBV3-2) and J usage is TRBJ1-1; D is possibly TRBD1 (6 bases). Looked up from germline, CDR1 is LGHDT and CDR2 is YNNKEL (reference sequence). The CDR3 is 14 residues long. Trimming cost V 0 bases and J 5 bases, with 10 bases left between them. CDR3 loop: CASSQDGGVTEAFF. For the CDR3, the DNA is TGTGCCAGCAGCCAAGATGGGGGCGTGACTGAAGCTTTCTTT.

The chain uses TRBV7-9 and TRBJ2-3; D is possibly TRBD1 (5 bases). This CDR3 is built from 14 residues. V shed 1 base and J shed 2 bases, with 7 bases lying between them. Germline V gene data show CDR1 as SEHNR and CDR2 as FQNEAQ (reference sequence). The CDR3 DNA reads TGTGCCAGCAGCTTAGGGACAAACACAGATACGCAGTATTTT. Translation gives CASSLGTNTDTQYF.

V and J are TRBV28 and TRBJ2-7, with D maybe TRBD1 (6 bases). CDR3 length equals 14 residues. V dropped 3 bases and J dropped 7 bases, with 16 bases sitting between them. Germline assignment: CDR1 MDHEN and CDR2 SYDVKM. CDR3 loop: CASSLAGVYSEQYF. CDR3 nucleotide sequence: TGTGCCAGCAGTTTGGCAGGGGTCTATAGTGAGCAGTACTTC.

V and J are TRBV29-1 and TRBJ1-1; 8 bases match TRBD1. The CDR3 length is 13 residues. Germline V gene lookup returns CDR1 SQVTM and CDR2 ANQGSEA. After removal of 3 bases from V and 9 bases from J, the junction contained 9 bases not matched to a gene. Here the CDR3 reads CSVDLSGQGQAFF. The CDR3 DNA is TGCAGCGTTGATTTGTCAGGACAGGGCCAAGCTTTCTTT.

The chain is built from TRBV2 and TRBJ1-2; D unresolved. V was pared by 4 bases and J by 0 bases, with 9 bases between. The CDR3 runs 14 residues. Germline-derived CDR1 and CDR2 are SNHLY and FYNNEI. Written as DNA, the CDR3 is TGTGCCAGCAGTGTGCAGCCCTCTAACTATGGCTACACCTTC. Its protein is CASSVQPSNYGYTF.